This TCR beta chain was obtained from a study of blood T cell repertoires in COVID-19. TCRdb's table, derived via immunoSEQ multiplex PCR, lists solely in-frame clones and lacks some. The sample yields 150,000 or so clones, 84% seen once. Germline trimming cut 6 bases from V and 3 bases from J; bases unmatched to any gene: 7. This CDR3 has 14 amino acids. CDR1 and CDR2 (germline): SGHRS, YFSETQ. Membership in each cohort depended on participant-reported clinical history. Recovered Cohort 3 donors showed two negative PCRs, clearance, or symptom resolution. The sequenced sample consisted of PBMCs or T cells enriched from blood (not recorded which). The rearrangement joins TRBV5-1 to TRBJ2-7; 9 bases align to TRBD1. The TCR comes from a woman aged 50 to 65 who had recovered from COVID-19. The CDR3 is CASTPDRGLYEQYF. Written as DNA, the CDR3 is TGCGCCAGCACCCCGGACAGGGGACTCTACGAGCAGTACTTC.